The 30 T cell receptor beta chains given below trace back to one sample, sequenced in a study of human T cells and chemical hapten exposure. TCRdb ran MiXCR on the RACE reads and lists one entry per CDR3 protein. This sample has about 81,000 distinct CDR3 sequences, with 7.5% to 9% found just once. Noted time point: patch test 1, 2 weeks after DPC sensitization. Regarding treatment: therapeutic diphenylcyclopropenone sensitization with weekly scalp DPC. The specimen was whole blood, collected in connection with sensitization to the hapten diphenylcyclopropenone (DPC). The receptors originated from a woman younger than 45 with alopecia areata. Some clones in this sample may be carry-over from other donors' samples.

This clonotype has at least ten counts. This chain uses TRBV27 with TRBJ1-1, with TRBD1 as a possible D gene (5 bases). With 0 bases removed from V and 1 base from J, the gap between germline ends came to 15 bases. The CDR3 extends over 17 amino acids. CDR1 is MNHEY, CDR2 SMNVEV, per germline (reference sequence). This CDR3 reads CASSLSLNRKQNTEAFF. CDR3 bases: TGTGCCAGCAGTTTATCGTTGAACAGGAAGCAGAACACTGAAGCTTTCTTT.

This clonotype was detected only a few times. CDR3 amino acids: CASSLEGGSRNTEAFF. The CDR3 region has the DNA TGTGCCAGCAGCTTAGAAGGGGGCAGCAGGAACACTGAAGCTTTCTTT. The genes are TRBV7-9 and TRBJ1-1, with TRBD1 matching 7 bases. The CDR3 runs 16 residues. Looked up from germline, CDR1 is SEHNR and CDR2 is FQNEAQ (reference sequence). The V and J ends lost 1 base and 1 base, in that order; junction bases with no gene match: 6.

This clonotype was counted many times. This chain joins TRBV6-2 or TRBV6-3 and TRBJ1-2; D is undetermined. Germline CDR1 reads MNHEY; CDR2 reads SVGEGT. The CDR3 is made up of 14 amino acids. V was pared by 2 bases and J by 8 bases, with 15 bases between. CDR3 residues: CASSYVGRAGGYTF. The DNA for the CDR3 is TGTGCCAGCAGTTACGTTGGAAGGGCGGGCGGCTACACCTTC.

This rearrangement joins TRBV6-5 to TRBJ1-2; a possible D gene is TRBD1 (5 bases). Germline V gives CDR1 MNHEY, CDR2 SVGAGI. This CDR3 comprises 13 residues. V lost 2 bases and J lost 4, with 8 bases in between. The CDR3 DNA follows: TGTGCCAGCAGTTACGACAGCTTCTATGGCTACACCTTC. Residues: CASSYDSFYGYTF.

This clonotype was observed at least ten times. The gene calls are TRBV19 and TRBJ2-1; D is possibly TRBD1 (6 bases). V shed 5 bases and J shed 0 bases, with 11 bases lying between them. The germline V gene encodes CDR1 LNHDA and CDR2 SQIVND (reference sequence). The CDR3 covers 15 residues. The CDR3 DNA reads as TGTGCCAGTAGTCCGGGACAACCCTCCTACAATGAGCAGTTCTTC. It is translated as CASSPGQPSYNEQFF.

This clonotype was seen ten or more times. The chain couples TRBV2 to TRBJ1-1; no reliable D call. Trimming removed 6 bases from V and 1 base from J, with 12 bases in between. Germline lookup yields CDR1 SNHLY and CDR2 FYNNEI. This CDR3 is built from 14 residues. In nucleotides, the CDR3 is TGTGCCAGCAGCGAAACGTACGGGAACACTGAAGCTTTCTTT. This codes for CASSETYGNTEAFF.

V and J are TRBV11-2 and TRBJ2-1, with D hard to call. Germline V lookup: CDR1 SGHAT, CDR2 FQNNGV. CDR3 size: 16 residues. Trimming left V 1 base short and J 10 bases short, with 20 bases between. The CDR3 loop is CASSLAVLVGRVEQFF. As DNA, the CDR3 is TGTGCCAGCAGCTTAGCCGTCCTTGTGGGCCGCGTGGAGCAGTTCTTC.

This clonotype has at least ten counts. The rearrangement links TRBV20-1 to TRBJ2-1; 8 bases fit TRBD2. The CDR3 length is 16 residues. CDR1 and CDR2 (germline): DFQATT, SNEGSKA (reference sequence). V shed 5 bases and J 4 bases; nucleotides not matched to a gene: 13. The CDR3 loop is CSAQIDVSGVYNEQFF. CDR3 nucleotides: TGCAGTGCTCAAATAGATGTTAGCGGGGTATACAATGAGCAGTTCTTC.

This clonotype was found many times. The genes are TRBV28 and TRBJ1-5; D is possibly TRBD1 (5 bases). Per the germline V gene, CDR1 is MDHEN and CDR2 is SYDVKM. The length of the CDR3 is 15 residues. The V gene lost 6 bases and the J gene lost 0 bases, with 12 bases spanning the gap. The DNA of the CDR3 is TGTGCCAGCAGGAAGACAGATCTTAGCAATCAGCCCCAGCATTTT. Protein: CASRKTDLSNQPQHF.

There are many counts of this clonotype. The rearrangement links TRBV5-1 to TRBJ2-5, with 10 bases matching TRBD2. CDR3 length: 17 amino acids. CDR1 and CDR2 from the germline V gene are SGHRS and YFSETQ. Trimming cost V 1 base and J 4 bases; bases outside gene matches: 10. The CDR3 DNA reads TGCGCCAGCAGCTTGAACTGGCTAGCGGGGGCGGGAGAGACCCAGTACTTC. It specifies CASSLNWLAGAGETQYF.

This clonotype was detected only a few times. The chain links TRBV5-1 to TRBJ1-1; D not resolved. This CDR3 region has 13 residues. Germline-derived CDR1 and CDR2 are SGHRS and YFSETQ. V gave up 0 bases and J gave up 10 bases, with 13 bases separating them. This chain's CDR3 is CASSLGQVYGAFF. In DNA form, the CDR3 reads TGCGCCAGCAGCTTGGGGCAGGTCTATGGAGCTTTCTTT.

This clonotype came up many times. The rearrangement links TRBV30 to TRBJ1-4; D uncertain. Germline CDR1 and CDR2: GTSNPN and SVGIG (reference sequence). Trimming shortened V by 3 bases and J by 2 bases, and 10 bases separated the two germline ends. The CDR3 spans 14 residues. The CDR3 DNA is TGTGCCTGGAGGAAGCCCGCGACTAATGAAAAACTGTTTTTT. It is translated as CAWRKPATNEKLFF.

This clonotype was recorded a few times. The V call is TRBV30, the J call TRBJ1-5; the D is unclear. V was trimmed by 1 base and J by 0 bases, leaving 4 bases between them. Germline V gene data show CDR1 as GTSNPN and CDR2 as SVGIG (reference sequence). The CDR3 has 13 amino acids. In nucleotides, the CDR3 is TGTGCCTGGAGTGCTCATAGCAATCAGCCCCAGCATTTT. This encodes CAWSAHSNQPQHF.

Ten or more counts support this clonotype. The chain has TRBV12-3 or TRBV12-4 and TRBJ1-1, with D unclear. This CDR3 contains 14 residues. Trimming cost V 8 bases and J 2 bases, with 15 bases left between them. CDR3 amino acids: CASALGGFNTEAFF. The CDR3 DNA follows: TGTGCCAGCGCTCTCGGTGGTTTTAACACTGAAGCTTTCTTT.

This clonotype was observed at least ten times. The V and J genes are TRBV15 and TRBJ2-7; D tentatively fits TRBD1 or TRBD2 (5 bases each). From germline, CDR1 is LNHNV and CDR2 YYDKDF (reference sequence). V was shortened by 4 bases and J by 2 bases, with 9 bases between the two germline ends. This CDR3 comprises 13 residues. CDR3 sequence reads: CATSKGRTYEQYF. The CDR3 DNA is TGTGCCACCAGCAAGGGACGGACCTACGAGCAGTACTTC.

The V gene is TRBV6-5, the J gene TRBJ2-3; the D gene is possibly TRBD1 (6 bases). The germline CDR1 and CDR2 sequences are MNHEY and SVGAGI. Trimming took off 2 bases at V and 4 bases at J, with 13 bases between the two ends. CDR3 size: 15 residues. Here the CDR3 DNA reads TGTGCCAGCAGTTACACAAACAGGGATTCAGATACGCAGTATTTT. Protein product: CASSYTNRDSDTQYF.

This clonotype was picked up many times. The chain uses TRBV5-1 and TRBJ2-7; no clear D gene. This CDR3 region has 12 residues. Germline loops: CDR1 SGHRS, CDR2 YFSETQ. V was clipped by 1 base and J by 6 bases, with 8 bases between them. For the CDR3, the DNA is TGCGCCAGCAGCTTGCCAGCAACCGAGCAGTACTTC. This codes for CASSLPATEQYF.

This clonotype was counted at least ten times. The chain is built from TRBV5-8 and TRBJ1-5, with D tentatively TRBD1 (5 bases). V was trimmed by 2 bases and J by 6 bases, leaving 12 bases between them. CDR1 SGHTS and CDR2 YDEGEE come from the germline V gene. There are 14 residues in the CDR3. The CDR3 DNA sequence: TGTGCCAGCAGCTTTGACCGGGGACGTCAGCCCCAGCATTTT. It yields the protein CASSFDRGRQPQHF.

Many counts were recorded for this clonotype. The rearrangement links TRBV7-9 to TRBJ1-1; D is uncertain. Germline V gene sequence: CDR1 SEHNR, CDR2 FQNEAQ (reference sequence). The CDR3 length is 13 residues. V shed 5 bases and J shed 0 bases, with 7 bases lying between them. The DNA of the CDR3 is TGTGCCAGCAGCACGACGTTGAACACTGAAGCTTTCTTT. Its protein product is CASSTTLNTEAFF.

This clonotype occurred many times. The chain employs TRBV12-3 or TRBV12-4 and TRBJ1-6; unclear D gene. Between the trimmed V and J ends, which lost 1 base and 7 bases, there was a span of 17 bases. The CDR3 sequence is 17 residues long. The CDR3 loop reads CASSLGVPGLLNSPLHF. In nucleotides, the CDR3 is TGTGCCAGCAGTTTAGGGGTCCCCGGGTTGTTGAATTCACCCCTCCACTTT.

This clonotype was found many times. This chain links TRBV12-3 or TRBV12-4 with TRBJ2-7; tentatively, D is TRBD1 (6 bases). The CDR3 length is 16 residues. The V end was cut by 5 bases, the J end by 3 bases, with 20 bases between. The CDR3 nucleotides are TGTGCCAGCAGTCACAGGGTACCCGGCCCGGACTACGAGCAGTACTTC. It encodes CASSHRVPGPDYEQYF.

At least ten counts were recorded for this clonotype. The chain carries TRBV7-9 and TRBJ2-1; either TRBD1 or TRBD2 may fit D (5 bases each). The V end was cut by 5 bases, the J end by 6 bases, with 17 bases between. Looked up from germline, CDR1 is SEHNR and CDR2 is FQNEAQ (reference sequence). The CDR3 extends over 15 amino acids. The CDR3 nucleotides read TGTGCCAGCAGCACTAGGGACCAGCCTCCCAATGAGCAGTTCTTC. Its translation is CASSTRDQPPNEQFF.

The CDR3 sequence: CASSLGTGGYSPLHF. The CDR3, as DNA: TGTGCCAGCAGCCTAGGGACAGGGGGATATTCACCCCTCCACTTT. The chain has TRBV12-3 or TRBV12-4 and TRBJ1-6; 11 nucleotides agree with TRBD1. This CDR3 comprises 15 residues. Trimming at V came to 6 bases and at J to 8 bases, leaving 6 bases not matched to a gene.

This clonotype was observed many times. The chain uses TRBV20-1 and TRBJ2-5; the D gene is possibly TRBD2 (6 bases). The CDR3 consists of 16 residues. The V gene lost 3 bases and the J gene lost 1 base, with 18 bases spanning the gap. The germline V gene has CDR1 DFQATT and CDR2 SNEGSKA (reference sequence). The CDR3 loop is CSASQLFTSPQETQYF. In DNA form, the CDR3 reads TGCAGTGCTAGCCAACTATTCACTAGCCCCCAAGAGACCCAGTACTTC.

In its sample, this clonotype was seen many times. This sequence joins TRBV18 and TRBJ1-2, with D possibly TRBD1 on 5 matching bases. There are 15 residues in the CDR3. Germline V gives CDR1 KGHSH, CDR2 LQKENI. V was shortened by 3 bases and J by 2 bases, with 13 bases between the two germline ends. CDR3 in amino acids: CASSPQRQPNYGYTF. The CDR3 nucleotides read TGTGCCAGCTCACCTCAGAGACAGCCCAACTATGGCTACACCTTC. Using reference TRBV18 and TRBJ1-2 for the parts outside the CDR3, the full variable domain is NAGVMQNPRHLVRRRGQEARLRCSPMKGHSHVYWYRQLPEEGLKFMVYLQKENIIDESGMPKERFSAEFPKEGPSILRIQQVVRGDSAAYFCASSPQRQPNYGYTFGSGTRLTVV.

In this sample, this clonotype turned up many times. CDR3 sequence (DNA): TGTGCCAGCAGCTTAAACCAAGAGACCCAGTACTTC. Amino acids: CASSLNQETQYF. The chain is built from TRBV11-2 and TRBJ2-5, with D uncertain. Germline-derived CDR1 and CDR2 are SGHAT and FQNNGV. This CDR3 is built from 12 residues. Trimming left V 2 bases short and J 0 bases short, with 1 base between.

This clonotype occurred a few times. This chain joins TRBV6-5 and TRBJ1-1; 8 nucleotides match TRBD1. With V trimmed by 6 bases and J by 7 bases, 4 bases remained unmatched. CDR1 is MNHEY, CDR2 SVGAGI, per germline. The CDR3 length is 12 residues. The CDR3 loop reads CASRTGTGEAFF. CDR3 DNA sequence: TGTGCCAGCAGAACAGGGACAGGTGAAGCTTTCTTT.

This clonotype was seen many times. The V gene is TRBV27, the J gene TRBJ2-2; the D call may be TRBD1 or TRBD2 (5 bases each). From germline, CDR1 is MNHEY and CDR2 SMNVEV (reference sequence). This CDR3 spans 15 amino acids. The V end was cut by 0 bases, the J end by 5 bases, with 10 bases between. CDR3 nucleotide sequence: TGTGCCAGCAGTTTATCGGGGGTTTCAACCGGGGAGCTGTTTTTT. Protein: CASSLSGVSTGELFF.

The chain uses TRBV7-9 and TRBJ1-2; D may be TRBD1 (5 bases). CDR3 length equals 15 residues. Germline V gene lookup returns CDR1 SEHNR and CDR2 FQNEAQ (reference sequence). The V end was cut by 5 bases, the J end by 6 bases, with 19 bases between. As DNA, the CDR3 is TGTGCCAGCAGCCGGACGGGAAGAGGGACCCATGGCTACACCTTC. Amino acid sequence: CASSRTGRGTHGYTF.

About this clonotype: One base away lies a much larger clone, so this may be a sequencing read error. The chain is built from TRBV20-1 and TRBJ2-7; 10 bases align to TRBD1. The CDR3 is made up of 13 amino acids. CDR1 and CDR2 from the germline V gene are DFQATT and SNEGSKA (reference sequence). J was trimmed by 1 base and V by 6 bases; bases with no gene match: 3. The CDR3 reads CSATDRGSYEQYF. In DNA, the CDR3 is TGCAGTGCCACGGACAGGGGGTCCTACGAGCAGTACTTC.